These 6 T cell receptor beta chains share one sample of origin, sequenced in a study of blood T cell repertoires in COVID-19 (dated by TCRdb to the early 2020s). Receptor libraries were prepared by the immunoSEQ multiplex PCR assay. The source is immuneACCESS, and TCRdb retained only in-frame sequences with V and J called. Part of the clones is not carried over; for the studies checked, unresolved V genes explain less than half of this, and the remainder is unexplained. In all, the sample holds hundreds of thousands of clones, and roughly nine tenths of those were seen once. More than 9.5% of the sample comes from the top ten. Sequenced sample: peripheral blood. Receptors originate from a woman in her 30s with COVID-19, enrolled during active disease.

This clone was seen only a few times. The V and J genes are TRBV19 and TRBJ1-1, with 7 positions matching TRBD1. The CDR3 spans 13 residues. The V gene end was trimmed by 11 bases and the J gene end by 8 bases; junction bases not matched to a gene: 14. Germline CDR1 LNHDA, CDR2 SQIVND (reference sequence). The CDR3 here is CAPDPGQTNEAFF. CDR3 DNA: TGTGCCCCAGACCCGGGACAGACCAACGAAGCTTTCTTT.

The rearrangement joins TRBV18 to TRBJ2-3, with D tentatively TRBD2 (5 bases). This CDR3 is built from 13 residues. The germline V and J ends were trimmed by 6 bases and 0 bases, with 7 bases remaining between them. Germline CDR1 reads KGHSH; CDR2 reads LQKENI. This chain's CDR3 is CASSPSSTDTQYF. CDR3 nucleotides: TGTGCCAGCTCCCCTAGCAGCACAGATACGCAGTATTTT.

The rearrangement links TRBV7-2 to TRBJ2-5; 7 bases agree with TRBD1. The CDR3 contains 16 residues. V dropped 6 bases and J dropped 4; count of bases not matched to a gene: 14. The germline CDR1 and CDR2 sequences are SGHTA and FQGNSA. Here the CDR3 reads CASSPQGLMKGETQYF. The CDR3 region has the DNA TGTGCCAGCAGTCCACAGGGGTTAATGAAGGGAGAGACCCAGTACTTC.

This clone came up a few times. Here the CDR3 reads CASSPTGTASYEQYF. CDR3 nucleotides: TGTGCCAGCTCACCAACCGGGACAGCATCCTACGAGCAGTACTTC. The chain couples TRBV18 to TRBJ2-7, with 7 bases aligning to TRBD1. With 2 bases clipped from V and 1 base from J, the junction kept 5 bases outside the gene matches. The V gene's germline CDR1 is KGHSH and CDR2 LQKENI. CDR3 length equals 15 residues.

This sequence joins TRBV5-1 and TRBJ1-1, with TRBD1 matching 7 bases. V lost 5 bases and J lost 1; bases outside the gene matches: 5. This CDR3 is built from 14 residues. Per germline, CDR1 SGHRS and CDR2 YFSETQ. The CDR3 region is CASRRQGGNTEAFF. CDR3 DNA: TGCGCCAGCAGAAGACAGGGAGGGAACACTGAAGCTTTCTTT.

The chain is built from TRBV2 and TRBJ1-1; D gene unclear. The length of the CDR3 is 14 residues. The germline gives CDR1 SNHLY, CDR2 FYNNEI. V lost 5 bases and J 0 bases, leaving 10 bases between the germline ends. The CDR3 here is CASSNQAMNTEAFF. Written as DNA, the CDR3 is TGTGCCAGCAGTAACCAGGCCATGAACACTGAAGCTTTCTTT.